These 9 T cell receptor beta chains share one sample of origin, sequenced in a study of T cells in Graves' hyperthyroidism and ophthalmopathy. Amplification yielded TCR beta CDR3 regions, with RNA transcripts as the source. TCR CDR3 underwent first-round RT-PCR with the HTBI primer set. One entry per CDR3 protein, called by TCRdb with MiXCR from the multiplex PCR reads. The table lists approximately 590,000 distinct CDR3 sequences, 35% to 55% of them singletons, with roughly 8.2% in the top ten. The specimen sequenced was peripheral blood or thyroid tissue (not recorded which). The receptors shown here come from a young woman with Graves' hyperthyroidism.

This clonotype was seen only a few times. This chain connects TRBV7-9 to TRBJ2-7; TRBD1 matches at 9 bases. The V and J ends lost 2 bases and 2 bases, in that order; junction bases with no gene match: 7. This CDR3 spans 16 amino acids. Germline CDR1 and CDR2: SEHNR and FQNEAQ (reference sequence). The DNA for the CDR3 is TGTGCCAGCAGCTTAAGGGGACAGGGTATCACCTACGAGCAGTACTTC. The encoded protein is CASSLRGQGITYEQYF.

Worth noting for this clonotype: At one end the junction does not follow the germline gene, possibly because of a read error. CDR3 DNA: TGTGCCACCAGCATTCGGACAGGCAACACCGGGGAACTGTTTTTT. This sequence encodes CATSIRTGNTGELFF. The chain recombines TRBV15 with TRBJ2-2; TRBD1 aligns across 7 bases. Germline V gene sequence: CDR1 LNHNV, CDR2 YYDKDF (reference sequence). The CDR3 spans 15 residues.

The chain couples TRBV2 to TRBJ2-5; TRBD1 matches at 7 bases. The CDR3 is made up of 15 amino acids. Germline trimming cut 11 bases from V and 1 base from J; bases unmatched to any gene: 13. The V gene's germline CDR1 is SNHLY and CDR2 FYNNEI. Here the CDR3 reads CAWHQSGTAQETQYF. CDR3 sequence (DNA): TGTGCCTGGCACCAATCCGGGACAGCCCAAGAGACCCAGTACTTC.

The chain recombines TRBV25-1 with TRBJ1-2; 8 positions agree with TRBD1. This CDR3 has 17 residues. J gave up 7 bases and V 3 bases, and 16 bases lay outside the gene matches. CDR1 and CDR2 (germline): MGHDK, SYGVNS. In DNA, the CDR3 is TGTGCCAGCAGTGACCCCCGGACAGGGAGTGCAAATGGTGGCTACACCTTC. Translating it yields CASSDPRTGSANGGYTF.

The chain is built from TRBV12-3 or TRBV12-4 and TRBJ2-7; a weak D match, TRBD2 (6 bases). V was pared by 6 bases and J by 3 bases, with 24 bases between. The CDR3 runs 17 residues. The CDR3 is CASRPGRGRTKFYEQYF. Written as DNA, the CDR3 is TGTGCCAGCAGACCGGGACGGGGCCGGACTAAATTCTACGAGCAGTACTTC.

Worth noting for this clonotype: A read error may account for a junction end that differs from germline. This rearrangement joins TRBV5-4 to TRBJ2-5; D may correspond to TRBD1 or TRBD2 (5 bases each). The CDR3 extends over 11 amino acids. In germline, CDR1 is SGHNT, CDR2 YYREEE (reference sequence). The CDR3 DNA is TGTGCCAGCAGCTGGGACGCCAAGGTCAACTTC. Translation gives CASSWDAKVNF.

A note on this clonotype: A much bigger clone sits one base away, suggesting this may be a read error. The chain recombines TRBV2 with TRBJ2-5; 9 nucleotides line up with TRBD1. CDR1 is SNHLY, CDR2 FYNNEI, per germline. After removal of 8 bases from V and 1 base from J, the junction contained 5 bases not matched to a gene. CDR3 size: 14 residues. CDR3 residues: CASGEDRGQETQYF. CDR3 DNA sequence: TGTGCCAGCGGGGAGGACAGGGGCCAAGAGACCCAGTACTTC.

The chain joins TRBV3-1 to TRBJ1-1; tentatively, D is TRBD1 (6 bases). Trimming stripped 1 base from V and 4 bases from J, with 16 bases between. Germline CDR1 is LGHDT and CDR2 is YNNKEL (reference sequence). This CDR3 region has 16 residues. CDR3 in amino acids: CASSQAAGGRSTEAFF. The CDR3 DNA reads as TGTGCCAGCAGCCAAGCCGCCGGGGGGCGGAGCACTGAAGCTTTCTTT. The variable domain in full, with the rest retrieved from reference TRBV3-1 and TRBJ1-1, is DTAVSQTPKYLVTQMGNDKSIKCEQNLGHDTMYWYKQDSKKFLKIMFSYNNKELIINETVPNRFSPKSPDKAHLNLHINSLELGDSAVYFCASSQAAGGRSTEAFFGQGTRLTVV.

As concerns this clonotype: A read error is possible here, since a much larger clone lies one base away. The chain links TRBV10-3 to TRBJ1-5; TRBD1 matches 7 bases. J was trimmed by 3 bases and V by 4 bases; bases with no gene match: 3. Germline assignment: CDR1 ENHRY and CDR2 SYGVKD. The CDR3 has 14 residues. CDR3 residues: CAISGDSSNQPQHF. CDR3 DNA: TGTGCCATCAGTGGGGACAGTTCCAATCAGCCCCAGCATTTT.